A single sample gave rise to the 30 T cell receptor beta chains below, sequenced in a study of early T cells in non-severe SARS-CoV-2 infection. TCRdb re-analysed the 5' RACE reads in MiXCR, keeping a single row per CDR3 protein. This sample has about 48,000 distinct CDR3 sequences, with approximately 7.6% found just once. Sequencing was performed on whole blood. The receptors here all came from an adult who was a healthcare worker with PCR-confirmed SARS-CoV-2 infection or an uninfected control (not recorded which).

The table lists this clonotype with many counts. The chain joins TRBV25-1 to TRBJ1-2; D unresolved. This CDR3 spans 13 amino acids. Trimming pared 3 bases from V and 2 bases from J, leaving 7 bases between. The germline V gene has CDR1 MGHDK and CDR2 SYGVNS. CDR3 in amino acids: CASSDNRNYGYTF. CDR3 in DNA: TGTGCCAGCAGTGACAACCGAAACTATGGCTACACCTTC.

This clonotype was recorded at least ten times. The rearrangement uses TRBV28 and TRBJ1-2, with TRBD1 matching 8 bases. The ends lost 6 bases at V and 4 bases at J; junction bases unmatched: 7. This CDR3 spans 14 amino acids. CDR1 MDHEN and CDR2 SYDVKM come from the germline V gene. The CDR3 DNA sequence: TGTGCCAGCAGAATCCGCGGACAGGGCTATGGCTACACCTTC. Translation gives CASRIRGQGYGYTF.

This chain joins TRBV15 and TRBJ2-7, with no clear D. This CDR3 is 12 amino acids long. Trimming pared 0 bases from V and 4 bases from J, leaving 4 bases between. Germline CDR1 is LNHNV and CDR2 is YYDKDF (reference sequence). The CDR3 reads CATSRDLYEQYF. The CDR3, as DNA: TGTGCCACCAGCAGAGATTTATACGAGCAGTACTTC.

In its sample, this clonotype was seen many times. CDR3 nucleotide sequence: TGTGCCAGCAGCTTAGTTCGGGACCTCAATTCACCCCTCCACTTT. Translating gives CASSLVRDLNSPLHF. The rearrangement uses TRBV7-9 and TRBJ1-6; D perhaps matches TRBD1 (5 bases). Trimming pared 1 base from V and 7 bases from J, leaving 11 bases between. Germline lookup yields CDR1 SEHNR and CDR2 FQNEAQ (reference sequence). The CDR3 has 15 amino acids.

The genes are TRBV2 and TRBJ1-2; D possibly corresponds to TRBD1 (6 bases). The CDR3 contains 12 residues. Between the trimmed V and J ends, which lost 11 bases and 4 bases, there was a span of 14 bases. Per germline, CDR1 SNHLY and CDR2 FYNNEI. CDR3: CAGKQGTYGYTF. DNA of the CDR3: TGTGCCGGTAAACAGGGTACCTATGGCTACACCTTC.

This clonotype was counted at least ten times. This CDR3 is CASSREERNIQYF. CDR3 coding DNA: TGTGCCAGCAGTAGAGAGGAGCGGAACATTCAGTACTTC. This chain links TRBV2 with TRBJ2-4, with D tentatively TRBD2 (5 bases). Trimming cost V 5 bases and J 7 bases, with 12 bases left between them. The CDR3 totals 13 residues. Germline CDR1 is SNHLY and CDR2 is FYNNEI.

The chain is built from TRBV5-1 and TRBJ2-3; D might be TRBD1 (6 bases). The CDR3 is 15 residues long. Looked up from germline, CDR1 is SGHRS and CDR2 is YFSETQ. V was cut by 4 bases and J by 3 bases, with 15 bases left in between. The CDR3, as DNA: TGCGCCAGCAGCCCCCGGCAGGGGAGAACAGATACGCAGTATTTT. Translation gives CASSPRQGRTDTQYF. The full variable domain, completed using reference TRBV5-1 and TRBJ2-3, is KAGVTQTPRYLIKTRGQQVTLSCSPISGHRSVSWYQQTPGQGLQFLFEYFSETQRNKGNFPGRFSGRQFSNSRSEMNVSTLELGDSALYLCASSPRQGRTDTQYFGPGTRLTVL.

This clonotype came up many times. This chain connects TRBV7-9 to TRBJ1-5; TRBD1 agrees at 7 bases. The CDR3 has 15 residues. Germline V lookup: CDR1 SEHNR, CDR2 FQNEAQ (reference sequence). The V segment lost 8 bases and the J segment 4 bases; nucleotides outside the gene matches: 11. In nucleotides, the CDR3 is TGTGCCAGCGCTAACGACAGGGTCGGGAATCAGCCCCAGCATTTT. Its translation: CASANDRVGNQPQHF.

This clonotype was found many times. The rearrangement uses TRBV12-3 or TRBV12-4 and TRBJ1-4; 9 bases agree with TRBD1. This CDR3 region has 14 residues. The V gene end was trimmed by 7 bases and the J gene end by 8 bases; junction bases not matched to a gene: 8. The CDR3 DNA is TGTGCCAGCACCCTGGACAGGGGAAGGGAAAAACTGTTTTTT. Translated, it gives CASTLDRGREKLFF.

The chain joins TRBV6-5 to TRBJ2-7; TRBD1 matches 10 bases. With V trimmed by 8 bases and J by 4 bases, 5 bases remained unmatched. This CDR3 spans 13 amino acids. Per the germline V gene, CDR1 is MNHEY and CDR2 is SVGAGI. This CDR3 is CASGDRGGYEQYF. In DNA form, the CDR3 reads TGTGCCAGCGGGGACAGGGGAGGGTACGAGCAGTACTTC.

The table lists this clonotype with many counts. The J gene is TRBJ2-1, the V gene TRBV28; the match to TRBD2 covers 11 bases. The CDR3 spans 19 residues. Germline V gene sequence: CDR1 MDHEN, CDR2 SYDVKM. V dropped 2 bases and J dropped 0; count of bases not matched to a gene: 9. The CDR3 bases are TGTGCCAGCAGTTTACAAGGCCTAGCGGGGGGCCGCTCCTACAATGAGCAGTTCTTC. Translation gives CASSLQGLAGGRSYNEQFF.

This clonotype was observed many times. The chain is built from TRBV3-1 and TRBJ2-7; D ambiguous. CDR1 is LGHDT and CDR2 is YNNKEL in the germline V gene (reference sequence). V dropped 0 bases and J dropped 4 bases, with 4 bases sitting between them. The CDR3 extends over 12 amino acids. CDR3 sequence (DNA): TGTGCCAGCAGCCAAGACGGGTACGAGCAGTACTTC. Protein product: CASSQDGYEQYF.

This clonotype has a count of ten or more. V and J are TRBV6-6 and TRBJ2-2; 7 bases match TRBD2. V shed 6 bases, J shed 3 bases, and the junction held 1 base outside the gene matches. This CDR3 comprises 13 residues. CDR1 MNHNY and CDR2 SVGAGI come from the germline V gene (reference sequence). CDR3 bases: TGTGCCAGCAGACGGGGGGACACCGGGGAGCTGTTTTTT. It codes for CASRRGDTGELFF.

This clonotype was counted only a few times. The CDR3 protein is CASTTGGSSYNSPLHF. Written as DNA, the CDR3 is TGTGCCAGCACCACGGGGGGCAGCTCCTATAATTCACCCCTCCACTTT. The V call is TRBV2, the J call TRBJ1-6, with D possibly being TRBD1 (6 bases). Germline V gives CDR1 SNHLY, CDR2 FYNNEI. V dropped 7 bases and J dropped 0 bases, with 13 bases sitting between them. The CDR3 is made up of 16 amino acids.

This chain connects TRBV7-2 to TRBJ2-3; D ambiguous. The length of the CDR3 is 14 residues. Germline V gives CDR1 SGHTA, CDR2 FQGNSA. V gave up 2 bases and J gave up 2 bases, with 8 bases separating them. The CDR3 loop is CASSLLVVTDTQYF. DNA for the CDR3: TGTGCCAGCAGCTTACTGGTAGTCACAGATACGCAGTATTTT.

This clonotype was recorded a few times. The chain has TRBV11-2 and TRBJ2-3; a possible D gene is TRBD2 (5 bases). Germline V gene sequence: CDR1 SGHAT, CDR2 FQNNGV. V lost 2 bases and J lost 4, with 7 bases in between. The CDR3 spans 13 residues. The CDR3 DNA sequence: TGTGCCAGCAGCTTACTAGCCCCAGATACGCAGTATTTT. This codes for CASSLLAPDTQYF.

This clonotype was observed many times. The gene calls are TRBV28 and TRBJ2-5; no clear D gene. Germline-derived CDR1 and CDR2 are MDHEN and SYDVKM. Trimming cost V 3 bases and J 3 bases, with 11 bases left between them. This CDR3 is built from 14 residues. The CDR3 is CASSFLGREETQYF. CDR3 nucleotides: TGTGCCAGCAGTTTTCTAGGAAGGGAAGAGACCCAGTACTTC. Combining the CDR3 with reference TRBV28 and TRBJ2-5 gives the whole variable domain DVKVTQSSRYLVKRTGEKVFLECVQDMDHENMFWYRQDPGLGLRLIYFSYDVKMKEKGDIPEGYSVSREKKERFSLILESASTNQTSMYLCASSFLGREETQYFGPGTRLLVL.

This clonotype was observed at least ten times. The V and J genes are TRBV18 and TRBJ1-4; D is ambiguous. The V gene lost 2 bases and the J gene lost 8 bases, with 9 bases spanning the gap. Germline V gives CDR1 KGHSH, CDR2 LQKENI. The CDR3 extends over 13 amino acids. CDR3 sequence reads: CASSPGSGEKLFF. CDR3 sequence (DNA): TGTGCCAGCTCACCAGGGAGTGGAGAAAAACTGTTTTTT.

At least ten counts were recorded for this clonotype. This rearrangement joins TRBV6-5 to TRBJ2-7; maybe TRBD1 (6 bases). CDR1 and CDR2 (germline): MNHEY, SVGAGI. The CDR3 is 13 residues long. Trimming stripped 7 bases from V and 3 bases from J, with 13 bases between. The chain's CDR3 is CASTDSLFYEQYF. Written as DNA, the CDR3 is TGTGCCAGCACGGACAGCTTGTTCTACGAGCAGTACTTC.

The rearrangement links TRBV28 to TRBJ2-7, with a possible D match to TRBD1 (6 bases). CDR1 is MDHEN, CDR2 SYDVKM, per germline. Trimming took off 5 bases at V and 1 base at J, with 6 bases between the two ends. The CDR3 runs to 12 residues. The CDR3 DNA reads TGTGCCAGCAGTACAGGGTCCTACGAGCAGTACTTC. Translated: CASSTGSYEQYF.

At least ten counts were recorded for this clonotype. The genes are TRBV2 and TRBJ2-3; D gene ambiguous. Trimming took 5 bases from V and 5 from J, leaving 8 bases between them. The CDR3 has 12 residues. CDR1 and CDR2 (germline): SNHLY, FYNNEI. The CDR3 reads CASSYSEDTQYF. The DNA of the CDR3 is TGTGCCAGCAGTTACAGTGAAGATACGCAGTATTTT. The variable domain in full, completed from reference TRBV2 and TRBJ2-3, reads EPEVTQTPSHQVTQMGQEVILRCVPISNHLYFYWYRQILGQKVEFLVSFYNNEISEKSEIFDDQFSVERPDGSNFTLKIRSTKLEDSAMYFCASSYSEDTQYFGPGTRLTVL.

As to this clonotype: Being one base from a much bigger clone, this may be a read error. This chain connects TRBV4-1 to TRBJ1-5; D may be TRBD1 (5 bases). CDR3 length: 15 residues. Germline CDR1 reads MGHRA; CDR2 reads YSYEKL. CDR3 loop: CASGQDQQGNQPQHF. The CDR3 DNA is TGCGCCAGCGGCCAAGACCAACAGGGCAATCAGCCCCAGCATTTT.

This clonotype has just a few counts. This chain joins TRBV4-2 and TRBJ2-3, with 10 bases fitting TRBD1. CDR3 size: 17 residues. J gave up 2 bases and V 1 base, and 6 bases lay outside the gene matches. CDR1 LGHNA and CDR2 YNFKEQ come from the germline V gene. For the CDR3, the DNA is TGTGCCAGCAGCCAAGGTACCGGGACAGGGGTCACAGATACGCAGTATTTT. It codes for CASSQGTGTGVTDTQYF.

This clonotype was recorded many times. This sequence joins TRBV6-5 and TRBJ2-2; D possibly corresponds to TRBD2 (5 bases). The CDR3 length is 15 residues. The V gene lost 0 bases and the J gene lost 2 bases, with 7 bases spanning the gap. Per germline, CDR1 MNHEY and CDR2 SVGAGI. The CDR3 nucleotides are TGTGCCAGCAGTTACTCAACTAGAAACACCGGGGAGCTGTTTTTT. Translating gives CASSYSTRNTGELFF.

The genes are TRBV10-3 and TRBJ2-5; 12 bases are shared with TRBD2. Trimming cost V 6 bases and J 3 bases; bases outside gene matches: 8. This CDR3 has 16 amino acids. The germline V gene encodes CDR1 ENHRY and CDR2 SYGVKD. This CDR3 is CAISPTTSGGKETQYF. CDR3 coding DNA: TGTGCCATCAGCCCCACTACTAGCGGGGGGAAAGAGACCCAGTACTTC.

This clonotype has a count of ten or more. The chain carries TRBV6-2 or TRBV6-3 and TRBJ2-7, with D possibly TRBD2 on 6 matching bases. Per the germline V gene, CDR1 is MNHEY and CDR2 is SVGEGT. This CDR3 comprises 14 residues. Trimming cost V 6 bases and J 0 bases, with 12 bases left between them. The CDR3 region is CASSKRTISYEQYF. CDR3 coding DNA: TGTGCCAGCAGCAAAAGGACTATCTCCTACGAGCAGTACTTC.

This clonotype was seen a handful of times. CDR3 bases: TGTGCCACCGGTAATCACGGGACAGGGAACACCGGGGAGCTGTTTTTT. Its protein product is CATGNHGTGNTGELFF. The chain carries TRBV24-1 and TRBJ2-2; 8 positions match TRBD1. There are 16 residues in the CDR3. Germline assignment: CDR1 KGHDR and CDR2 SFDVKD. After removal of 9 bases from V and 1 base from J, the junction contained 9 bases not matched to a gene.

CDR3 bases: TGTGCCACAAGTTTCGCTAACTATGGCTACACCTTC. Encoded protein: CATSFANYGYTF. This chain joins TRBV24-1 and TRBJ1-2, with unresolved D. Trimming removed 10 bases at V and 0 bases at J, with 8 bases between. The germline gives CDR1 KGHDR, CDR2 SFDVKD. The CDR3 consists of 12 residues.

This clonotype was observed at least ten times. The CDR3 sequence: CASSSPVEQFF. The CDR3 coding sequence is TGTGCCAGCAGTTCCCCAGTAGAGCAGTTCTTC. V gene TRBV28 combines with J gene TRBJ2-1; the D is unclear. The CDR3 totals 11 residues. Trimming cost V 4 bases and J 10 bases, with 8 bases left between them. The germline gives CDR1 MDHEN, CDR2 SYDVKM.

This clonotype was counted only a few times. The rearrangement links TRBV5-1 to TRBJ2-1; the D gene is possibly TRBD1 (6 bases). Between the trimmed V and J ends, which lost 2 bases and 1 base, there was a span of 10 bases. There are 15 residues in the CDR3. Germline-derived CDR1 and CDR2 are SGHRS and YFSETQ. In DNA form, the CDR3 reads TGCGCCAGCAGCTTTCGGGACACATCCTACAATGAGCAGTTCTTC. Amino acid sequence: CASSFRDTSYNEQFF.